This TCR beta chain was identified during a study of blood T cell repertoires in COVID-19. The method was immunoSEQ multiplex PCR; TCRdb's version includes in-frame clones alone and lacks a portion of them. This table has 100,000 or so clones, about 91% appearing once. The CDR3 loop spans 15 amino acids. In germline, CDR1 is MNHEY, CDR2 SVGAGI. The V and J ends lost 7 bases and 2 bases, in that order; junction bases with no gene match: 11. What was sequenced was peripheral blood. This rearrangement joins TRBV6-5 to TRBJ2-7; 7 bases are a match to TRBD2. This TCR was recovered from a human donor in a cohort sampled during active COVID-19. CDR3 bases: TGTGCCAGCACCATGAGCGGGGCAGGGCCCTACGAGCAGTACTTC. Its protein product is CASTMSGAGPYEQYF.